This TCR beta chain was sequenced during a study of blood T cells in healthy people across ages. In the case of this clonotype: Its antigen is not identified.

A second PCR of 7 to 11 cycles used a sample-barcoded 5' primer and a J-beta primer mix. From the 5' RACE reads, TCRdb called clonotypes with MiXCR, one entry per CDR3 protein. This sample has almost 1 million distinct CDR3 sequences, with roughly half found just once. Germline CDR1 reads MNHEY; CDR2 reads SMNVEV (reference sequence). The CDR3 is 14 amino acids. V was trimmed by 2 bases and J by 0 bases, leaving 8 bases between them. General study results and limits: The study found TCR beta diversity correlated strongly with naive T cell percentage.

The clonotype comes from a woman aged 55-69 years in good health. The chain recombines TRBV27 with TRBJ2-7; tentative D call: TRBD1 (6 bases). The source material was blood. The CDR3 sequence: CASSLEDSSYEQYF. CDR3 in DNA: TGTGCCAGCAGTTTAGAGGACAGCTCCTACGAGCAGTACTTC.